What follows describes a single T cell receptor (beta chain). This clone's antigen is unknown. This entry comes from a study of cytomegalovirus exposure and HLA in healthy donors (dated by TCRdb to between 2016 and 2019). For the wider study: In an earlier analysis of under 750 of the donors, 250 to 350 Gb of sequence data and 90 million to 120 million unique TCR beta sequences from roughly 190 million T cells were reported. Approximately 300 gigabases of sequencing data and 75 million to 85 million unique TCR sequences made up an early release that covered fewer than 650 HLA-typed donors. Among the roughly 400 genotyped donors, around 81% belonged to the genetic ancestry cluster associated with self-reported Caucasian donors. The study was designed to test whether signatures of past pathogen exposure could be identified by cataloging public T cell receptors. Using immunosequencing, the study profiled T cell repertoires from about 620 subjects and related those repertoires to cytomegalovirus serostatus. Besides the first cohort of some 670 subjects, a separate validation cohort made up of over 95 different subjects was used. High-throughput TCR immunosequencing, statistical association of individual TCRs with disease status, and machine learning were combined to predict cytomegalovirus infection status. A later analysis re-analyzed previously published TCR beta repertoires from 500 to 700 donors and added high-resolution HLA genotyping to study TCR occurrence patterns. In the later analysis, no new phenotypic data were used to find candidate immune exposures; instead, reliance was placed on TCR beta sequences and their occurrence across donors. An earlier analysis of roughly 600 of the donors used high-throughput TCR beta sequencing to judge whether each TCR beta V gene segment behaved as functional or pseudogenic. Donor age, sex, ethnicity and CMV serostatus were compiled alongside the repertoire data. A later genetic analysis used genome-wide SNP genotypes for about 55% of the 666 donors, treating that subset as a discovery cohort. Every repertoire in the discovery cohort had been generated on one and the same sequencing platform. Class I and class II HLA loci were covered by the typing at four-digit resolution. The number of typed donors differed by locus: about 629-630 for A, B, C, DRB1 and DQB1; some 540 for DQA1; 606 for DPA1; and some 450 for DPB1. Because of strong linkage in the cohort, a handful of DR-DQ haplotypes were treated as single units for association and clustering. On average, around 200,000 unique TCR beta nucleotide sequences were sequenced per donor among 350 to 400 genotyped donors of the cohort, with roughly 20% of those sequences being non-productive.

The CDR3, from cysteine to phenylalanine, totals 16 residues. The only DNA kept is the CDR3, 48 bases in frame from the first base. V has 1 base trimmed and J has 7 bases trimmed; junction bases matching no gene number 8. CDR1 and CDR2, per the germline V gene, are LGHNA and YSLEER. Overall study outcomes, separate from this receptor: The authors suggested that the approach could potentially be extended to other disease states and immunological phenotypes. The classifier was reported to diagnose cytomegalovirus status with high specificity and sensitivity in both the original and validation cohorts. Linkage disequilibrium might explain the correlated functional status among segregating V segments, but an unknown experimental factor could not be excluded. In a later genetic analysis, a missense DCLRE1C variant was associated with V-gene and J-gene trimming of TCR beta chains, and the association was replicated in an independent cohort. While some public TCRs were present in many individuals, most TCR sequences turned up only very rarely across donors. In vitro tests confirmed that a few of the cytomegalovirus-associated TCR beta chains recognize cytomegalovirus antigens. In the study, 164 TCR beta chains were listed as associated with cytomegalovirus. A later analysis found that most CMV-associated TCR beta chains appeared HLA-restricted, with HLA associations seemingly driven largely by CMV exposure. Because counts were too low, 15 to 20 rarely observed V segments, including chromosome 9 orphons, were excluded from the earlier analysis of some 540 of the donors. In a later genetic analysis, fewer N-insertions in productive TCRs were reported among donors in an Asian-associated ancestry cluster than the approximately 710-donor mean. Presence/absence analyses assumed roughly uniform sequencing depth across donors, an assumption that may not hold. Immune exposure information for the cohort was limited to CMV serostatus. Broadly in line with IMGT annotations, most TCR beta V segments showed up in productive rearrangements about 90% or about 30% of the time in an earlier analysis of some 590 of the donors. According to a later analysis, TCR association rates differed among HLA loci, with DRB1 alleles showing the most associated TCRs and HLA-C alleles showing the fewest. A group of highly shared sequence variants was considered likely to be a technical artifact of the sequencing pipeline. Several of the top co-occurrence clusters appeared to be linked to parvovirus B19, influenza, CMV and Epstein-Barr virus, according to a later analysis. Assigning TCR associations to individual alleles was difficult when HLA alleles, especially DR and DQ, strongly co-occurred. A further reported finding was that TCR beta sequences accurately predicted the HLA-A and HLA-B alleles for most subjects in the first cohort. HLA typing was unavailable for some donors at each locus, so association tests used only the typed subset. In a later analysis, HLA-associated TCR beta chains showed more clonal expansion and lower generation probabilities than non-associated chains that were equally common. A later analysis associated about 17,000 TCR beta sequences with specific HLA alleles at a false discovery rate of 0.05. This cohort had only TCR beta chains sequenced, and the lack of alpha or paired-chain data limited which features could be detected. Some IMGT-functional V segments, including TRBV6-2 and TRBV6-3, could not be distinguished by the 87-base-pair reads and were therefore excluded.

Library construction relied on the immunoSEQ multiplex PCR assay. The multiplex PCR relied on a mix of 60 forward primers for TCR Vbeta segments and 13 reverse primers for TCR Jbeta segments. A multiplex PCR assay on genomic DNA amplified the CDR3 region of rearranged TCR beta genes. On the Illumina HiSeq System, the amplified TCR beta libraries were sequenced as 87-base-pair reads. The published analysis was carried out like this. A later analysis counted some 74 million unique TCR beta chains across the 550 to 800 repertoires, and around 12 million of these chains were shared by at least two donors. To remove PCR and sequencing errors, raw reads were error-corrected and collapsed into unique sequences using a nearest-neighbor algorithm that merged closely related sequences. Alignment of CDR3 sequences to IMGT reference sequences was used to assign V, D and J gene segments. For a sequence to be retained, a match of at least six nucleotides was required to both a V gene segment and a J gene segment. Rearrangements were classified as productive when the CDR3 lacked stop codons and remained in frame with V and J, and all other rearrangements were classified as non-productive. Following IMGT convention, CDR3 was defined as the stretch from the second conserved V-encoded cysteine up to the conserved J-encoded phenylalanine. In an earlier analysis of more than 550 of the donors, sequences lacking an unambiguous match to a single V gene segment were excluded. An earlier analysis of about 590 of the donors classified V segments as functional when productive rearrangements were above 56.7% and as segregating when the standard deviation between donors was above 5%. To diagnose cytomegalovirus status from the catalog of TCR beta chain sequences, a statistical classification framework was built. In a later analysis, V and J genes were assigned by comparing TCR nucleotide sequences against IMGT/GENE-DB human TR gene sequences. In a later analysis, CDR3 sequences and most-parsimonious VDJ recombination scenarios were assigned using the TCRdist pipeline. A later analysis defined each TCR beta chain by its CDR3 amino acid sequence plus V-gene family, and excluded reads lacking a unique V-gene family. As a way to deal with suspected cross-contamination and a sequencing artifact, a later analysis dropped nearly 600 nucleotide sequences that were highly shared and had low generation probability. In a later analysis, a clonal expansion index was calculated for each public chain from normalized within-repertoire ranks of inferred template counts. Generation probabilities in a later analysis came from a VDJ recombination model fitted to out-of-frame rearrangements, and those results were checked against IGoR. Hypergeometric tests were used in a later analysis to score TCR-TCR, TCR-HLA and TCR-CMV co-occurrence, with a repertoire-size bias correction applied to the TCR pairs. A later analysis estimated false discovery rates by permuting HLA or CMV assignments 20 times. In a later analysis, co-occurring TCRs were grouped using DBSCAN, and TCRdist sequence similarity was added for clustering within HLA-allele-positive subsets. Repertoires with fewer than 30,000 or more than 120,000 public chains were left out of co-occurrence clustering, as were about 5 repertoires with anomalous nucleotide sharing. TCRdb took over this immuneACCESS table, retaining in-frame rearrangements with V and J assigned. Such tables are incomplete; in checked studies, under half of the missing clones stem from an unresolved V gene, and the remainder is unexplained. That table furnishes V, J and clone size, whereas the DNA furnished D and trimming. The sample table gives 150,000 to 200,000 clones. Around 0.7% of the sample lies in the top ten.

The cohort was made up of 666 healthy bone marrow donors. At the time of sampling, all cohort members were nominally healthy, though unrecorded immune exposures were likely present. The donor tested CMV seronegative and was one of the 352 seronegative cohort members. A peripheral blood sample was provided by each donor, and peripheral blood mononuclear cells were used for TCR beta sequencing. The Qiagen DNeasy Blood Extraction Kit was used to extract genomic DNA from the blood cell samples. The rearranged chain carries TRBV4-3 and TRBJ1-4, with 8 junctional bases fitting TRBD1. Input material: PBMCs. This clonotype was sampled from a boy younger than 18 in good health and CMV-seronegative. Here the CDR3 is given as CASSQGSGTGPEKLFF. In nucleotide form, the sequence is TGCGCCAGCAGCCAAGGGAGTGGGACAGGACCTGAAAAACTGTTTTTT.